These T cell receptor beta chains were read from a single sample in a study of blood T cells in healthy people across ages. TCRdb re-called the 5' RACE reads with MiXCR, one entry per CDR3 protein. The data contain some 750,000 distinct CDR3 sequences, about a fifth of them singletons. The sequenced material came from blood. These receptors all stem from a man in his sixties or seventies in good health. Both conserved end residues are part of each CDR3. Fields, in order: J gene, D gene, V gene, clone size, CDR3 DNA, CDR3 protein. A D gene is named only where the DNA matches it firmly. Only some rows state a clone size, as once, few, many or a class for expanded clones.

>TRBJ1-6|NA|TRBV20-1|NA
TGCAGTGCTGCCGTCCGGGGCCGGGGGAATTCACCCCTCCACTTT
CSAAVRGRGNSPLHF
>TRBJ2-5|TRBD2|TRBV7-8|NA
TGTGCCAGCAGCCCCATTATGGGTATCGGGGGGACGGAGGAGGAGACCCAGTACTTC
CASSPIMGIGGTEEETQYF
>TRBJ2-3|TRBD2|TRBV6-1|few
TGTGCCAGCAGCGAAGATCTAGCGGGGGGCCCCACAGATACGCAGTATTTT
CASSEDLAGGPTDTQYF
>TRBJ2-3|TRBD1|TRBV19|few
TGTGCCAGTAGAGAAGGGGGCAGAGATACGCAGTATTTT
CASREGGRDTQYF
>TRBJ2-6|NA|TRBV7-9|few
TGTGCCAGCAGCTCCCAGGGGACCAGCTCTGGGGCCAACGTCCTGACTTTC
CASSSQGTSSGANVLTF
>TRBJ2-5|TRBD1|TRBV5-1|few
TGCGCCAGCAGCTTGGCCGACAGGGCGACAGAGACCCAGTACTTC
CASSLADRATETQYF
>TRBJ2-1|TRBD1|TRBV29-1|few
TGCAGCGTTGAGAGCCTCCCTCGACAGGGAACTGGGGTCAATGAGCAGTTCTTC
CSVESLPRQGTGVNEQFF
>TRBJ2-3|NA|TRBV7-9|NA
TGTGCCAGCAGCTTAGCGACTATCACAGATACGCAGTATTTT
CASSLATITDTQYF
>TRBJ2-1|NA|TRBV20-1|NA
TGCAGTGCTAGATCACTAGCCCAACGGAACTTGCAGTTCTTC
CSARSLAQRNLQFF
>TRBJ1-1|NA|TRBV18|few
TGTGCCAGCTCACCACTACCAGGGCTTTCGGTGAACACTGAAGCTTTCTTT
CASSPLPGLSVNTEAFF
>TRBJ2-3|TRBD1|TRBV28|NA
TGTGCCAGCAGTCCACACCGGCAGGGGGAGTATTTT
CASSPHRQGEYF
>TRBJ2-1|NA|TRBV7-2|NA
TGTGCCAGCAGCCCCTGGACTCTCTACAATGAGCAGTTCTTC
CASSPWTLYNEQFF
>TRBJ1-2|NA|TRBV6-1|many
TGTGCCAGCAGTGACCCCGGGGCACGGGACTCCTACACCTTC
CASSDPGARDSYTF
>TRBJ1-3|NA|TRBV4-2|few
TGTGCCAGCAGCCAAGATGGGCCCCAGAGTACTACAAACACCATATATTTT
CASSQDGPQSTTNTIYF
>TRBJ2-1|NA|TRBV27|NA
TGTGCCAGCAGGGGGGACGTATACAATGAGCAGTTCTTC
CASRGDVYNEQFF
>TRBJ2-3|NA|TRBV20-1|NA
TGCAGTGCTAGAGTTTGGAATACGCAGTATTTT
CSARVWNTQYF
>TRBJ1-3|NA|TRBV19|NA
TGTGCCAGTAGTAAATCCAGGGAGTGGGGAAACACCATATATTTT
CASSKSREWGNTIYF
>TRBJ2-3|TRBD1|TRBV24-1|few
TGTGCCACCAGTGACCCCGGGACAGGGTTGGCAGATACGCAGTATTTT
CATSDPGTGLADTQYF
>TRBJ1-5|NA|TRBV20-1|few
TGCAGTGCTAGAGTGTCTGGGAGAGATAGACAGCCCCAGCATTTT
CSARVSGRDRQPQHF
>TRBJ1-4|NA|TRBV5-6|many
TGTGCCAGCAGCTTGGCCGCTCCGACACCTGGAAAACTGTTTTTT
CASSLAAPTPGKLFF
>TRBJ1-1|NA|TRBV12-3/TRBV12-4|NA
TGTGCCAGCAGGGCCGGCGAACATGCTGAAGCTTTCTTT
CASRAGEHAEAFF
>TRBJ1-2|NA|TRBV5-1|many
TGTGCCAGCAGCCGCGACAGCTCTAACTATGGCTACACCTTC
CASSRDSSNYGYTF
>TRBJ2-4|NA|TRBV12-3/TRBV12-4|few
TGTGCCAGCAGAAAGACAGGCACCCTAAGGGACAAAAACATTCAGTACTTC
CASRKTGTLRDKNIQYF
>TRBJ2-3|NA|TRBV4-1|many
TGCGCCAGCAGCCAAGAAGGTACATATACGCAGTATTTT
CASSQEGTYTQYF
>TRBJ2-7|NA|TRBV3-1|few
TGTGCCAGCAGCCCCGGGGCGACCCTGGAGCAGTACTTC
CASSPGATLEQYF
>TRBJ2-1|TRBD2|TRBV5-1|NA
TGCGCCAGCAGCTTGGCCGCACTAGCGGAGCAGTTCTTC
CASSLAALAEQFF
>TRBJ2-2|NA|TRBV13|NA
TGTGCCAGCAGGTCAGGGTGGACCGGGGAGCTGTTTTTT
CASRSGWTGELFF
>TRBJ1-1|TRBD1|TRBV6-1|NA
TGTGCCAGCAGCGCCCGGGGACAGGGGGACACTGAAGCTTTCTTT
CASSARGQGDTEAFF
>TRBJ2-1|NA|TRBV11-3|few
TGTGCCAGCAGCTTTGGGGCGGGGAACTCCTACAATGAGCAGTTCTTC
CASSFGAGNSYNEQFF
>TRBJ1-2|NA|TRBV3-1|few
TGTGGCAGCAGCTTTACAGGGAACTATGGCTACACCTTC
CGSSFTGNYGYTF
>TRBJ1-4|TRBD1|TRBV3-1|NA
TGTGCCAGCAGCCCATTAAGGGGACAGGGAAATGAAAAACTGTTTTTT
CASSPLRGQGNEKLFF
>TRBJ2-1|NA|TRBV29-1|few
TGCAGCGTTGAACTGGGGTCCAATGAGCAGTTCTTC
CSVELGSNEQFF
>TRBJ1-5|NA|TRBV4-1|NA
TGCGCCAGCAGCGAGGAAAATCAGCCCCAGCATTTT
CASSEENQPQHF
>TRBJ2-1|NA|TRBV7-9|few
TGTGCCAGCAGCTTAGCGGGGAAGGAGCAGTTCTTC
CASSLAGKEQFF
>TRBJ2-1|TRBD2|TRBV7-2|NA
TGTGCCAGCAGCTTCGGACTAGCGGGAGGGCAGTTCTTC
CASSFGLAGGQFF
>TRBJ2-3|NA|TRBV20-1|NA
TGCAGTGGGGGTCCTGGAACAGATACGCAGTATTTT
CSGGPGTDTQYF
>TRBJ2-1|TRBD2|TRBV4-1|few
TGCGCCAGCAGCCAAGATAGTAGCGGGGGACCCCAATACAATGAGCAGTTCTTC
CASSQDSSGGPQYNEQFF
>TRBJ1-4|NA|TRBV6-5|NA
TGTGCCAGCAGTCCCAGTCGCAGGAATGAAAAACTGTTTTTT
CASSPSRRNEKLFF
>TRBJ2-3|NA|TRBV7-2|NA
TGTGCCAGCAGCCTAAAGGGGATAGAAGGAAGCACAGATACGCAGTATTTT
CASSLKGIEGSTDTQYF
>TRBJ2-7|NA|TRBV21-1|few
TGCATCCGGGAGGTCACCTACGAGCAGTACTTC
CIREVTYEQYF
>TRBJ2-5|TRBD2|TRBV5-1|NA
TGCGCCAGCAGCAACCTAGCGGGGGGTTCAGAGACCCAGTACTTC
CASSNLAGGSETQYF
>TRBJ2-6|NA|TRBV11-2|many
TGTGCCAGCAGCTTAGAGGCCCCTGGGGCCAACGTCCTGACTTTC
CASSLEAPGANVLTF
>TRBJ2-4|NA|TRBV4-3|many
TGCGCCAGCAGCCAAGATTCCCCCCCAGACAACAAAAACATTCAGTACTTC
CASSQDSPPDNKNIQYF
>TRBJ1-1|NA|TRBV4-1|few
TGCGCCAGCAGCCAGGAACGGACAGTTTTTCTTGGCACTGAAGCTTTCTTT
CASSQERTVFLGTEAFF
>TRBJ2-1|TRBD2|TRBV5-1|NA
TGCGCCAGCAGCTTGAGTCAGCTAGCGGGAGACGGAGAGCAGTTCTTC
CASSLSQLAGDGEQFF
>TRBJ2-3|TRBD1|TRBV7-2|NA
TGTGCCAGCAGCTTGAGAGGACAGGGAGATACGCAGTATTTT
CASSLRGQGDTQYF
>TRBJ1-1|NA|TRBV7-2|many
TGTGCCAGCAGCTTAGCCTTCAAAAACACTGAAGCTTTCTTT
CASSLAFKNTEAFF
>TRBJ2-1|TRBD2|TRBV12-3/TRBV12-4|few
TGTGCCAGCAGTCCGACTAGCCTATCCTACAATGAGCAGTTCTTC
CASSPTSLSYNEQFF
>TRBJ2-1|TRBD2|TRBV7-2|few
TGTGCCAGCAGCGCCCGACGGGGGGGCTTTAGTAATGAGCAGTTCTTC
CASSARRGGFSNEQFF